Listed here are 15 T cell receptor beta chains from one sample, sequenced in a study of shared clonotypes between healthy human individuals. Profiled with immunoSEQ multiplex PCR; TCRdb holds only in-frame clones, not every one. The sample yields over a million clones, approximately 68% seen once. Input material: memory CD4+ T cells sorted from blood. Subset of the sample: CD45RA-negative fraction. All receptors derive from a man aged 18 to 30 in good health.

The chain couples TRBV7-2 to TRBJ1-2; TRBD1 is a possible D gene (5 bases). The germline gives CDR1 SGHTA, CDR2 FQGNSA. The V end lost 1 base, the J end lost 6 bases, and 12 bases lay between the germline ends. CDR3 length: 14 amino acids. CDR3 bases: TGTGCCAGCAGCTTAGAAGGGGCCAGGAATGGCTACACCTTC. Translating gives CASSLEGARNGYTF.

The chain carries TRBV4-1 and TRBJ2-7; no definite D call. Deletions cut 1 base from V and 6 bases from J, with 7 bases between. The CDR3 is 12 residues long. CDR1 and CDR2 from the germline V gene are MGHRA and YSYEKL. The CDR3 loop reads CASSQGIGEQYF. CDR3 DNA: TGCGCCAGCAGCCAAGGTATTGGCGAGCAGTACTTC.

The chain is built from TRBV5-5 and TRBJ2-7; D perhaps matches TRBD2 (6 bases). Germline V gene data show CDR1 as SGHKS and CDR2 as YYEKEE (reference sequence). V was pared by 6 bases and J by 5 bases, with 21 bases between. The CDR3 contains 15 residues. CDR3 in DNA: TGTGCCAGCAACCACCGCGCGGGCCGGGGGAACGAGCAGTACTTC. Residues: CASNHRAGRGNEQYF.

The V and J genes are TRBV30 and TRBJ2-3; D possibly matches TRBD1 or TRBD2 (5 bases each). V lost 7 bases and J 2 bases, leaving 7 bases between the germline ends. Germline CDR1 is GTSNPN and CDR2 is SVGIG (reference sequence). This CDR3 comprises 11 residues. Here the CDR3 reads CALGPTDTQYF. In nucleotides, the CDR3 is TGTGCCTTGGGACCCACAGATACGCAGTATTTT. Based on the CDR3 plus reference TRBV30 and TRBJ2-3, the full variable domain is SQTIHQWPATLVQPVGSPLSLECTVEGTSNPNLYWYRQAAGRGLQLLFYSVGIGQISSEVPQNLSASRPQDRQFILSSKKLLLSDSGFYLCALGPTDTQYFGPGTRLTVL.

This chain joins TRBV27 and TRBJ1-2; D gene ambiguous. There are 14 residues in the CDR3. Trimming took 5 bases from V and 3 from J, leaving 13 bases between them. From germline, CDR1 is MNHEY and CDR2 SMNVEV (reference sequence). CDR3 region: CASSPPLGHYGYTF. CDR3 nucleotides: TGTGCCAGCAGTCCTCCGCTTGGTCACTATGGCTACACCTTC.

The gene calls are TRBV6-5 and TRBJ2-7; TRBD2 is a possible D gene (5 bases). The CDR3 is made up of 15 amino acids. V shed 2 bases and J shed 4 bases, with 15 bases lying between them. Germline loops: CDR1 MNHEY, CDR2 SVGAGI. The CDR3 coding sequence is TGTGCCAGCAGTTACGAGATGAGGGTTGGGTACGAGCAGTACTTC. Residues: CASSYEMRVGYEQYF.

The chain employs TRBV5-1 and TRBJ2-7; 10 nucleotides match TRBD1. The CDR3 sequence is 15 residues long. The germline V gene encodes CDR1 SGHRS and CDR2 YFSETQ. The ends lost 4 bases at V and 4 bases at J; junction bases unmatched: 8. The CDR3 nucleotides are TGCGCCAGCAGCACAGGGACAGGGGCGGGTTACGAGCAGTACTTC. This sequence encodes CASSTGTGAGYEQYF.

This sequence joins TRBV4-1 and TRBJ1-4; TRBD1 aligns across 9 bases. Per the germline V gene, CDR1 is MGHRA and CDR2 is YSYEKL. V lost 1 base, J lost 7 bases, and 7 bases stayed unmatched. This CDR3 comprises 16 residues. This CDR3 is CASSQVREDRGEKLFF. The CDR3, as DNA: TGCGCCAGCAGCCAAGTAAGGGAGGACAGGGGTGAAAAACTGTTTTTT.

The V gene is TRBV7-2, the J gene TRBJ1-2; the D gene is possibly TRBD1 (5 bases). Germline loops: CDR1 SGHTA, CDR2 FQGNSA. The CDR3 extends over 15 amino acids. Trimming pared 5 bases from V and 3 bases from J, leaving 16 bases between. CDR3 residues: CASSPQGGDYYGYTF. The CDR3 region has the DNA TGTGCCAGCAGCCCGCAGGGTGGGGACTACTATGGCTACACCTTC.

This clone was seen only a few times. V usage is TRBV4-3 and J usage is TRBJ1-2; perhaps TRBD1 as D (6 bases). V was shortened by 4 bases and J by 4 bases, with 13 bases between the two germline ends. The CDR3 is 14 residues long. Germline V gene lookup returns CDR1 LGHNA and CDR2 YSLEER. CDR3 nucleotide sequence: TGCGCCAGCAGCCCGGGGGCGGGGGGCTATGGCTACACCTTC. Translation gives CASSPGAGGYGYTF.

V and J are TRBV5-5 and TRBJ1-3, with D possibly TRBD1 on 5 matching bases. The length of the CDR3 is 13 residues. Looked up from germline, CDR1 is SGHKS and CDR2 is YYEKEE (reference sequence). The V and J ends lost 3 bases and 7 bases respectively, with 11 bases between them. This chain's CDR3 is CASSSDNRNTIYF. The DNA of the CDR3 is TGTGCCAGCAGCTCGGACAATCGGAACACCATATATTTT.

This clone has only one observation. This chain uses TRBV4-2 with TRBJ2-4; 7 bases fit TRBD1. The J segment lost 0 bases and the V segment lost 1 base, leaving 9 bases of the junction unmatched. The germline gives CDR1 LGHNA, CDR2 YNFKEQ. The CDR3 is 18 amino acids. CDR3 coding DNA: TGTGCCAGCAGCCAAGGCCATACAGGGGCACTAGCCAAAAACATTCAGTACTTC. It yields the protein CASSQGHTGALAKNIQYF.

The table lists this clone with a few counts. The V and J genes are TRBV5-1 and TRBJ1-1; a possible D gene is TRBD1 (6 bases). The length of the CDR3 is 13 residues. V was shortened by 1 base and J by 5 bases, with 9 bases between the two germline ends. The germline gives CDR1 SGHRS, CDR2 YFSETQ. The CDR3 DNA reads TGCGCCAGCAGCTTGTTCCAGGGGACTGAAGCTTTCTTT. Translation: CASSLFQGTEAFF.

V and J are TRBV5-1 and TRBJ1-1; D might be TRBD1 (6 bases). Looked up from germline, CDR1 is SGHRS and CDR2 is YFSETQ. Trimming took off 6 bases at V and 1 base at J, with 10 bases between the two ends. The CDR3 spans 13 residues. CDR3 bases: TGCGCCAGCACACAGGGTACGAACACTGAAGCTTTCTTT. This sequence encodes CASTQGTNTEAFF.

About this clone: Other DNA sequences of this sample code for an identical CDR3. The CDR3 DNA sequence: TGCGCCAGCAGCTTGACGGGCACCGGGGAGCTGTTTTTT. Amino acid sequence: CASSLTGTGELFF. This chain links TRBV5-1 with TRBJ2-2; D remains unclear. The CDR3 length is 13 residues. The germline V gene has CDR1 SGHRS and CDR2 YFSETQ. V shed 1 base and J shed 4 bases, with 5 bases lying between them.